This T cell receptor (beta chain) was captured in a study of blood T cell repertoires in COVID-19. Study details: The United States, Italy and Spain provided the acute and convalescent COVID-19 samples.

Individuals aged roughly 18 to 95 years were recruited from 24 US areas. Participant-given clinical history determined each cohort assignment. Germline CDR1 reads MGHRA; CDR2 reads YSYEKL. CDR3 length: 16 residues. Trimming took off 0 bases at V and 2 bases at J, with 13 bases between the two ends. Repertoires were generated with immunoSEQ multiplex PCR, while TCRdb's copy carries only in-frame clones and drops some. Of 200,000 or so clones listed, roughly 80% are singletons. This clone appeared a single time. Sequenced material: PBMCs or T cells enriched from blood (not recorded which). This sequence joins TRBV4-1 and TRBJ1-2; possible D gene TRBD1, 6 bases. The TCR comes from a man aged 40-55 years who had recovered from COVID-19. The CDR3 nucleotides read TGCGCCAGCAGCCAAGACCCGAGTACAGGGAACTATGGCTACACCTTC. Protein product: CASSQDPSTGNYGYTF.